The sequence of this T cell receptor beta chain was determined in a study of blood T cells in healthy people across ages. Looked up from germline, CDR1 is MNHEY and CDR2 is SVGEGT. Trimming removed 7 bases at V and 2 bases at J, with 6 bases between. This CDR3 contains 13 residues. The authors ran a second PCR of 7 to 11 cycles using a sample-barcoded 5' primer and a J-beta primer mix. MiXCR was run by TCRdb on the 5' RACE reads, yielding one entry per CDR3 protein. Counted here are about 680,000 distinct CDR3 sequences, around 48% occurring once; the ten biggest clones make up approximately 32%. This rearrangement joins TRBV6-2 or TRBV6-3 to TRBJ2-6; D gene unclear. The source material was blood. The source is a woman aged 55-69 years in good health. CDR3 amino acids: CASNGAGANVLTF. CDR3 nucleotide sequence: TGTGCCAGCAACGGCGCTGGGGCCAACGTCCTGACTTTC.